Listed here is a single T cell receptor (beta chain). The antigen remains unidentified. 13 Jbeta primers and 60 Vbeta primers were used for the PCR. Assay: immunoSEQ multiplex PCR; the TCRdb copy retains only in-frame clones and omits some. Among around 210,000 clones listed, approximately 84% were seen once. The CDR3 has 14 residues. Germline CDR1 is MNHNS and CDR2 is SASEGT. V shed 6 bases, J shed 4 bases, and the junction held 6 bases outside the gene matches. These data come from a study of cytomegalovirus exposure and HLA in healthy donors. Study findings and constraints: From TCR beta sequences, most subjects' HLA-A and HLA-B alleles were reportedly predicted accurately.

The sample was PBMCs. The chain couples TRBV6-1 to TRBJ2-5; TRBD2 aligns across 9 bases. This TCR was recovered from a girl aged 2-9 years in good health and CMV-seronegative. In DNA form, the CDR3 reads TGTGCCAGCAGGCAGCGGGGGGCGGGAGAGACCCAGTACTTC. Translating it yields CASRQRGAGETQYF.